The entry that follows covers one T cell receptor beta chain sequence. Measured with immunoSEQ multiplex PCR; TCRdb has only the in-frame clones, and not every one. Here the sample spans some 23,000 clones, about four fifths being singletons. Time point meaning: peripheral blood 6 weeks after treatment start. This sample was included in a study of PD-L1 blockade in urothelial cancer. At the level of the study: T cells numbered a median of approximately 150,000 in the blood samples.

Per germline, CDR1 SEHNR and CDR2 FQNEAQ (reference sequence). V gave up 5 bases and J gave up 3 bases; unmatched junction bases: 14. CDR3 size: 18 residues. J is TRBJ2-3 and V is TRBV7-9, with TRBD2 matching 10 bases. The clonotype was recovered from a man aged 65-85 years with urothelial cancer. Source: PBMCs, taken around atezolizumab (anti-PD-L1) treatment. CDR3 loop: CASSLGGGLAAFTDTQYF. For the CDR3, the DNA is TGTGCCAGCAGCCTAGGGGGCGGACTAGCGGCATTTACAGATACGCAGTATTTT. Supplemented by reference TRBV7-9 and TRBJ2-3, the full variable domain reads DTGVSQNPRHKITKRGQNVTFRCDPISEHNRLYWYRQTLGQGPEFLTYFQNEAQLEKSRLLSDRFSAERPKGSFSTLEIQRTEQGDSAMYLCASSLGGGLAAFTDTQYFGPGTRLTVL.